Listed here are 5 T cell receptor beta chains from one sample, sequenced in a study of T-cell memory formation after mild COVID-19. A single record per CDR3 protein comes from TCRdb applying MiXCR to the 5' RACE reads. The data contain approximately 410,000 distinct CDR3 sequences, about 22% of them singletons. Sequences were obtained from PBMCs or a T cell subset sorted from them (not recorded which). Every receptor here comes from an adult woman who had mild COVID-19 (a few samples of this study predate the infection). Cell type and time point are not known.

The chain couples TRBV4-1 to TRBJ2-7, with no clear D. The CDR3 is 16 amino acids. The germline V gene has CDR1 MGHRA and CDR2 YSYEKL. Trimming shortened V by 0 bases and J by 1 base, and 13 bases separated the two germline ends. CDR3 coding DNA: TGCGCCAGCAGCCAAGATCTGGCGGTCCCTTCCTACGAGCAGTACTTC. Residues: CASSQDLAVPSYEQYF.

This clonotype was observed a few times. Here the CDR3 DNA reads TGTGCCAGCGGTACATCAGCAGCAGGTGTGGAAAACATTCAGTACTTC. It encodes CASGTSAAGVENIQYF. The rearrangement joins TRBV6-5 to TRBJ2-4; D unresolved. V dropped 8 bases and J dropped 5 bases, with 22 bases sitting between them. Germline-derived CDR1 and CDR2 are MNHEY and SVGAGI. The CDR3 has 16 residues.

This clonotype was seen a few times. This chain uses TRBV24-1 with TRBJ2-1, with TRBD2 identical over 9 bases. The CDR3 is 15 residues long. The junction had 9 bases not matched to a gene; V was cut back by 3 bases and J by 10 bases. The germline V gene has CDR1 KGHDR and CDR2 SFDVKD. The CDR3 loop is CATSDGSGGRGEQFF. Here the CDR3 DNA reads TGTGCCACCAGTGATGGTAGCGGGGGTCGAGGGGAGCAGTTCTTC.

The chain carries TRBV29-1 and TRBJ1-1; D is unresolved. The CDR3 loop spans 11 amino acids. V shed 4 bases and J shed 9 bases, with 12 bases lying between them. CDR1 and CDR2 (germline): SQVTM, ANQGSEA. This CDR3 reads CSVGSGEQAFF. CDR3 nucleotides: TGCAGCGTTGGTAGCGGGGAGCAAGCTTTCTTT.

This clonotype has just a few counts. The V gene is TRBV12-3 or TRBV12-4, the J gene TRBJ2-7, with 10 bases that match TRBD1. This CDR3 has 15 amino acids. Trimming cost V 5 bases and J 6 bases; bases outside gene matches: 10. The CDR3 reads CASSVRDRGIGEQYF. DNA of the CDR3: TGTGCCAGCAGTGTCCGGGACAGGGGAATTGGCGAGCAGTACTTC.